This T cell receptor beta chain was sequenced during a study of T-cell reconstitution after alpha-beta-depleted transplantation in children. Library preparation (for TCRbeta) was performed with unique molecular identifiers. TCRdb redid the calling of the PCR reads with MiXCR, one entry per CDR3 protein. Found here are 500,000 or so distinct CDR3 sequences, about 30% of them singletons; the top ten hold 2% to 3%. Losses at the gene ends were 7 bases for V and 4 bases for J; bases not matched to a gene: 5. The CDR3 length is 14 residues. Germline CDR1 is SQVTM and CDR2 is ANQGSEA. This receptor was identified in a human donor who donated a stem cell graft to a child with aplastic anemia. The source was PBMCs from the stem cell graft donor, collected from the stem cell graft. The J gene is TRBJ2-1, the V gene TRBV29-1; 12 bases agree with TRBD2. CDR3 in DNA: TGCAGCGCGGGACTAGCGGGCAGTTACAATGAGCAGTTCTTC. Translated: CSAGLAGSYNEQFF.